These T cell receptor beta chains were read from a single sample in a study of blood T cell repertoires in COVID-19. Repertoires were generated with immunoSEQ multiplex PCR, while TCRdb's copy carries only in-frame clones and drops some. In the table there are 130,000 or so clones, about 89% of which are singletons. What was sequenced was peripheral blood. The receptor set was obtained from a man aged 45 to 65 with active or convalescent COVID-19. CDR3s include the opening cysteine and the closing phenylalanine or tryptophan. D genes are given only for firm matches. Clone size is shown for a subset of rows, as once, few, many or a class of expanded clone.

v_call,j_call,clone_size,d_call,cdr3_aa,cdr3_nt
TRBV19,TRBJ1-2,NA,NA,CASSSTTGLANYGYTF,TGTGCCAGTAGTTCCACGACTGGCTTAGCTAACTATGGCTACACCTTC
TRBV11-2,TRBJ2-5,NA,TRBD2,CASSLDMTSGRVKTQYF,TGTGCCAGCAGCTTAGATATGACTAGCGGGAGAGTAAAGACCCAGTACTTC
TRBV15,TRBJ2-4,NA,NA,CATSRDPGRGDIQYF,TGTGCCACCAGCAGAGATCCCGGCAGGGGAGACATTCAGTACTTC
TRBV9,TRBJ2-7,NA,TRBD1,CASSAGQGTYEQYF,TGTGCCAGCAGCGCGGGACAGGGAACGTACGAGCAGTACTTC
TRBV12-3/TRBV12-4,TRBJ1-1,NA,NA,CASSASWGAEAFF,TGTGCCAGCAGTGCCTCGTGGGGGGCTGAAGCTTTCTTT
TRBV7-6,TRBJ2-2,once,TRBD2,CASSPSKAGANTGELFF,TGTGCCAGCAGCCCTAGTAAGGCGGGAGCGAACACCGGGGAGCTGTTTTTT
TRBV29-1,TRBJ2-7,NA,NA,CSVSLVPYEQYF,TGCAGCGTCTCACTAGTCCCCTACGAGCAGTACTTC
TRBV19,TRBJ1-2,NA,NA,CASSPKGANYGYTF,TGTGCCAGTAGCCCGAAGGGGGCTAACTATGGCTACACCTTC
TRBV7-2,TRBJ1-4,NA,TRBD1,CASSFTGTGNEKLFF,TGTGCCAGCAGCTTTACCGGGACAGGGAACGAAAAACTGTTTTTT
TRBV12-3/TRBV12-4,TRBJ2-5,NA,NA,CASSFVREETQYF,TGTGCCAGCAGTTTTGTGCGGGAAGAGACCCAGTACTTC
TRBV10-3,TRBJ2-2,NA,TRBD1,CAISERQGARETGELFF,TGTGCCATCAGTGAAAGACAGGGGGCTAGAGAGACCGGGGAGCTGTTTTTT
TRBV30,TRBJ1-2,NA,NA,CAWRVGGYGYTF,TGTGCCTGGAGGGTAGGGGGCTATGGCTACACCTTC
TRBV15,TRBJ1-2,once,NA,CATSRRLEGGGYTF,TGTGCCACCAGCAGAAGACTAGAGGGTGGTGGCTACACCTTC
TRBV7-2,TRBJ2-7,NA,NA,CASRVGGSYEQYF,TGTGCCAGCAGGGTGGGGGGTTCCTACGAGCAGTACTTC
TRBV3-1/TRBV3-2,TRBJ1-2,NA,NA,CASSQAGPPTAAGYGYTF,TGTGCCAGCAGCCAAGCTGGGCCCCCGACGGCAGCGGGCTATGGCTACACCTTC
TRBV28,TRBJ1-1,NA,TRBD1,CASSSPGTVNTEAFF,TGTGCCAGCAGTTCCCCGGGGACAGTGAACACTGAAGCTTTCTTT
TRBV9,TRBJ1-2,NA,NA,CASSVDASRGLGGYTF,TGTGCCAGCAGCGTAGATGCAAGCAGGGGATTGGGGGGCTACACCTTC
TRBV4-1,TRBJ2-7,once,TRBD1,CASSQGQGGHYEQYF,TGCGCCAGCAGCCAAGGACAGGGGGGGCACTACGAGCAGTACTTC
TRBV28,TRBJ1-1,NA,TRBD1,CASSSFLGRDRGTEAFF,TGTGCCAGCAGTTCTTTCCTGGGCCGGGACAGGGGCACTGAAGCTTTCTTT
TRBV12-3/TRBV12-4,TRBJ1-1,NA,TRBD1,CASSTGTGYIAFF,TGTGCCAGCAGTACCGGGACAGGGTATATCGCTTTCTTT
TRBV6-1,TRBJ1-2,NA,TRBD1,CASSVLGPDRGSGYTF,TGTGCCAGCAGTGTGCTTGGACCGGACAGGGGAAGTGGCTACACCTTC
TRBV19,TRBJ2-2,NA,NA,CASSLAAGSNTGELFF,TGTGCCAGTAGTTTGGCGGCGGGATCTAACACCGGGGAGCTGTTTTTT
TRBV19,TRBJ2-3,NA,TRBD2,CASSIRSGRADTQYF,TGTGCCAGTAGTATCCGGAGCGGGAGGGCAGATACGCAGTATTTT
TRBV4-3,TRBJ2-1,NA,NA,CASSQDTGYNEQFF,TGCGCCAGCAGCCAGGATACGGGCTACAATGAGCAGTTCTTC
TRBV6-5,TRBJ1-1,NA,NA,CASSPEMNTEAFF,TGTGCCAGCTCCCCAGAAATGAACACTGAAGCTTTCTTT
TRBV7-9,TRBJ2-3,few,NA,CASSSRLEVTDTQYF,TGTGCCAGCAGCTCACGACTAGAGGTAACAGATACGCAGTATTTT
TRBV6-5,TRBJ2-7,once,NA,CASRDGGQGIGEQYF,TGTGCCAGCAGAGACGGTGGGCAGGGGATCGGCGAGCAGTACTTC
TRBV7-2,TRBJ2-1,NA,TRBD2,CASSPRASGSSYNEQFF,TGTGCCAGCAGCCCAAGGGCTAGCGGGAGTTCCTACAATGAGCAGTTCTTC
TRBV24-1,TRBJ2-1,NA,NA,CATSGNSYNEQFF,TGTGCCACCTCAGGGAACTCCTACAATGAGCAGTTCTTC
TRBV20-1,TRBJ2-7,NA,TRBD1,CSASGDSNEQYF,TGCAGTGCTAGTGGGGACAGCAACGAGCAGTACTTC
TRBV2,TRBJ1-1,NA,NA,CASKFGGVFTEAFF,TGTGCCAGCAAATTTGGGGGCGTTTTCACTGAAGCTTTCTTT
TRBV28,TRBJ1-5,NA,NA,CASSSGRWNNQPQHF,TGTGCCAGCAGTTCCGGCAGGTGGAACAATCAGCCCCAGCATTTT
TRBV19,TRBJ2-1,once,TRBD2,CATKQGIAGVNEQFF,TGTGCCACCAAACAGGGCATAGCGGGGGTAAATGAGCAGTTCTTC
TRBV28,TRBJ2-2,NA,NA,CASSRTDANTGELFF,TGTGCCAGCAGTAGGACAGACGCGAACACCGGGGAGCTGTTTTTT
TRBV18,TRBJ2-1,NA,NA,CASSSRAGYGQRGHNSYNEQFF,TGTGCCAGCTCATCAAGGGCAGGGTACGGCCAGCGAGGCCACAACTCCTACAATGAGCAGTTCTTC
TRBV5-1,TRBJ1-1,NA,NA,CASREVIVSNTEAFF,TGCGCCAGCAGAGAAGTGATCGTGAGTAACACTGAAGCTTTCTTT
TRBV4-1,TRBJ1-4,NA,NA,CASSQVRGAASEKLFF,TGCGCCAGCAGCCAAGTCCGGGGGGCTGCTTCTGAAAAACTGTTTTTT
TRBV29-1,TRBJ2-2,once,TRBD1,CSVEPGQGIGELFF,TGCAGCGTTGAACCGGGACAGGGTATCGGGGAGCTGTTTTTT
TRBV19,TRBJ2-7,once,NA,CASDGGYEQYF,TGTGCCAGTGACGGGGGCTACGAGCAGTACTTC
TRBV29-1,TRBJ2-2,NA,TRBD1,CSAQRQGATGELFF,TGCAGCGCACAAAGACAGGGGGCCACCGGGGAGCTGTTTTTT
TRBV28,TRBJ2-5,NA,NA,CASSSGEVHQETQYF,TGTGCCAGCTCTTCGGGGGAGGTGCATCAAGAGACCCAGTACTTC
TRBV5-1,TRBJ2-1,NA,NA,CASSLPSADEQFF,TGCGCCAGCAGCTTACCTAGCGCCGATGAGCAGTTCTTC